This T cell receptor beta chain was recorded in a study of shared clonotypes between healthy human individuals. Study as a whole: Each donor's CD4 naive and CD4 memory cells filled three plates apiece, CD8 naive two, and CD8 memory one.

It was CD45RO-negative cells, positively selected for CCR7, that made up naive CD8 cells, with terminally differentiated effector memory CD45RA+ cells excluded. Recent acute infections and vaccinations were absent in the healthy HIV-negative adult donors. Germline CDR1 is LGHNT and CDR2 is FRNRAP. V shed 2 bases and J shed 4 bases, with 17 bases lying between them. The CDR3 is 17 residues long. Measured with immunoSEQ multiplex PCR; TCRdb has only the in-frame clones, and not every one. The table records about 600,000 clones, nearly 97% of them present only once. The chain combines TRBV12-5 with TRBJ1-4; D may be TRBD1 (6 bases). Sequenced: naive CD8+ T cells sorted from blood. This clonotype originated in a woman aged 25 to 39 in good health. The CDR3 protein is CASGLPLWGGGNEKLFF. The CDR3 region has the DNA TGTGCTAGTGGTTTGCCTCTCTGGGGAGGGGGTAATGAAAAACTGTTTTTT.